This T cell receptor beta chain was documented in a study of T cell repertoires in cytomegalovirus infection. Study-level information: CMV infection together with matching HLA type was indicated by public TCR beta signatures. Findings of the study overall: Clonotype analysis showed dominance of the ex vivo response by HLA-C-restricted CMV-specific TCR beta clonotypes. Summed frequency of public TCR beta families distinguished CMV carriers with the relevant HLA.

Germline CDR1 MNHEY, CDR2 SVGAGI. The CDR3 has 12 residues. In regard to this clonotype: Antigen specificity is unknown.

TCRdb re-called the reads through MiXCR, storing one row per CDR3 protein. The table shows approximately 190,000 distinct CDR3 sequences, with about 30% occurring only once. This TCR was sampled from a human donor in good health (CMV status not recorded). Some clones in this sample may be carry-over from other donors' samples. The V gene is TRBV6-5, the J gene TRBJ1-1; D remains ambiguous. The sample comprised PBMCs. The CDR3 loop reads CVVGDMNTEAFF. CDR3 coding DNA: TGTGTGGTCGGCGACATGAACACTGAAGCTTTCTTT.